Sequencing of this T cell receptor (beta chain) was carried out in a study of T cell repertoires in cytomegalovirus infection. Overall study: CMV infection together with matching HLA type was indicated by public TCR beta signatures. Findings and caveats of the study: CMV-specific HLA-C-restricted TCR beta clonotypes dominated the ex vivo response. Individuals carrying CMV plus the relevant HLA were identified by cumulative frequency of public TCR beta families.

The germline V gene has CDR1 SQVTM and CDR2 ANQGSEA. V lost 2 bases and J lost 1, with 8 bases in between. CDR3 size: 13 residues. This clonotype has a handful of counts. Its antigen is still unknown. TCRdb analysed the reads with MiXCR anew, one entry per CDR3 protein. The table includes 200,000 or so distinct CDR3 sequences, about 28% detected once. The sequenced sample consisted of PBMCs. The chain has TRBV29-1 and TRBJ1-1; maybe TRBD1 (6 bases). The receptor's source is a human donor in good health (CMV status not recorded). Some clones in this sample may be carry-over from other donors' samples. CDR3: CSVEKDRNTEAFF. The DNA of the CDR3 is TGCAGCGTTGAAAAGGACAGGAACACTGAAGCTTTCTTT.